This entry lists 10 T cell receptor beta chains sequenced from one sample in a study of cytomegalovirus exposure and HLA in healthy donors. Amplification used 60 Vbeta primers and 13 Jbeta primers. TCRdb's table, derived via immunoSEQ multiplex PCR, lists solely in-frame clones and lacks some. The sample gives roughly 93,000 clones, around 80% of which show up once; less than 8% is in the top ten. Material: PBMCs. These receptors originate from a man in his thirties or forties in good health and CMV-seronegative.

This chain uses TRBV9 with TRBJ1-2, with D unresolved. Trimming took off 0 bases at V and 5 bases at J, with 8 bases between the two ends. CDR3 length: 13 amino acids. CDR1 is SGDLS, CDR2 YYNGEE, per germline. CDR3 nucleotides: TGTGCCAGCAGCGTAGGCAGGAATTATGGCTACACCTTC. Encoded protein: CASSVGRNYGYTF.

The chain carries TRBV11-2 and TRBJ2-3; a weak D match, TRBD2 (6 bases). Trimming took off 4 bases at V and 4 bases at J, with 15 bases between the two ends. CDR1 SGHAT and CDR2 FQNNGV come from the germline V gene. The CDR3 is 15 residues long. The CDR3 coding sequence is TGTGCCAGCAGCTCCCCGGGGGTCGTGGCAGATACGCAGTATTTT. This translates into CASSSPGVVADTQYF.

As for this clone: Other DNA sequences in the sample encode the same CDR3. The rearrangement uses TRBV25-1 and TRBJ2-1; 9 nucleotides match TRBD1. The V gene's germline CDR1 is MGHDK and CDR2 SYGVNS. This CDR3 is built from 15 residues. V lost 2 bases, J lost 7 bases, and 6 bases stayed unmatched. This CDR3 is CASSEGGTGLNEQFF. The CDR3, as DNA: TGTGCCAGCAGTGAAGGAGGGACAGGGTTGAATGAGCAGTTCTTC. The variable domain in full, completed from reference TRBV25-1 and TRBJ2-1, reads EADIYQTPRYLVIGTGKKITLECSQTMGHDKMYWYQQDPGMELHLIHYSYGVNSTEKGDLSSESTVSRIRTEHFPLTLESARPSHTSQYLCASSEGGTGLNEQFFGPGTRLTVL.

The chain combines TRBV9 with TRBJ2-5, with D perhaps TRBD2 (5 bases). Trimming took 6 bases from V and 5 from J, leaving 20 bases between them. Germline values: CDR1 SGDLS, CDR2 YYNGEE. The CDR3 sequence is 15 residues long. The CDR3 loop is CASTVTASSGETQYF. CDR3 DNA: TGTGCCAGCACAGTCACGGCTAGCTCCGGGGAGACCCAGTACTTC.

The count of this clone is one. J is TRBJ2-5 and V is TRBV19; 10 positions agree with TRBD1. Trimming removed 10 bases from V and 4 bases from J; junction bases left unmatched: 6. Per germline, CDR1 LNHDA and CDR2 SQIVND (reference sequence). The CDR3 sequence is 13 residues long. For the CDR3, the DNA is TGTGCCACGACAGGGGGCGATGTAGAGACCCAGTACTTC. Translating it yields CATTGGDVETQYF.

V and J are TRBV30 and TRBJ2-5; TRBD2 matches 15 bases. CDR1 and CDR2 from the germline V gene are GTSNPN and SVGIG (reference sequence). This CDR3 region has 17 residues. The J segment lost 2 bases and the V segment lost 3 bases, leaving 7 bases of the junction unmatched. This CDR3 is CAWRGGLAGGIQETQYF. The CDR3 DNA reads as TGTGCCTGGAGGGGAGGACTAGCGGGGGGGATACAAGAGACCCAGTACTTC.

The chain uses TRBV15 and TRBJ1-1; weak D call: TRBD1 (6 bases). Germline lookup yields CDR1 LNHNV and CDR2 YYDKDF (reference sequence). This CDR3 has 12 residues. V lost 4 bases to trimming and J lost 10 bases, with 13 bases between them. CDR3 sequence reads: CATSTGGGAAFF. The CDR3 coding sequence is TGTGCCACCAGCACCGGCGGGGGGGCAGCTTTCTTT.

The chain carries TRBV4-3 and TRBJ2-5; weak D call: TRBD1 (8 bases). This CDR3 contains 15 residues. V was shortened by 0 bases and J by 5 bases, with 13 bases between the two germline ends. Germline CDR1 is LGHNA and CDR2 is YSLEER. Here the CDR3 reads CASSQEDREGETQYF. The DNA of the CDR3 is TGCGCCAGCAGCCAAGAGGACAGGGAGGGGGAGACCCAGTACTTC.

The CDR3 sequence: CASSYNRHSNQPQHF. The CDR3 DNA is TGTGCCAGCAGTTATAATAGACATAGCAATCAGCCCCAGCATTTT. V and J are TRBV6-5 and TRBJ1-5; D is ambiguous. The germline V gene has CDR1 MNHEY and CDR2 SVGAGI. V shed 3 bases and J shed 0 bases, with 9 bases lying between them. This CDR3 has 15 residues.

This chain links TRBV2 with TRBJ2-7, with TRBD2 as a possible D gene (6 bases). The CDR3 spans 15 residues. With 8 bases removed from V and 0 bases from J, the gap between germline ends came to 17 bases. Per the germline V gene, CDR1 is SNHLY and CDR2 is FYNNEI. The CDR3 coding sequence is TGTGCCAGCGAGGGTGGAGGGTGGGACTCCTACGAGCAGTACTTC. Its protein is CASEGGGWDSYEQYF.